These T cell receptor beta chains were read from a single sample in a study of blood T cells in healthy people across ages. TCRdb reprocessed the 5' RACE reads via MiXCR and lists one record per CDR3 protein. The table shows 1.5 million to 2 million distinct CDR3 sequences, with over 25% occurring only once. The sample taken for sequencing was blood. These receptors were collected from a woman aged 25 to 39 in good health. The CDR3 runs from the conserved cysteine through the conserved F or W. A D gene is named only where the DNA matches it firmly. Size values are once, few and many counts, or a class for expanded clones, and some rows have none.

J gene: TRBJ1-1; V gene: TRBV9; D gene: .; clone size: .; CDR3 DNA: TGTGCCAGCAGCCCAGACGGCTTGGAAGCTTTCTTT; CDR3 protein: CASSPDGLEAFF
J gene: TRBJ2-6; V gene: TRBV5-5; D gene: .; clone size: many; CDR3 DNA: TGTGCCACTTCGGGGTTTACTGGGGCCAACGTCCTGACTTTC; CDR3 protein: CATSGFTGANVLTF
J gene: TRBJ2-3; V gene: TRBV7-2; D gene: TRBD2; clone size: .; CDR3 DNA: TGTGCCAGCAGATTAAGAAGGGCGGGAGGAACAGATACGCAGTATTTT; CDR3 protein: CASRLRRAGGTDTQYF
J gene: TRBJ2-5; V gene: TRBV21-1; D gene: .; clone size: .; CDR3 DNA: TGTGCCAGCACCAGAGGGACGGTGTTTCCTTCCAAAGAGACCCAGTACTTC; CDR3 protein: CASTRGTVFPSKETQYF
J gene: TRBJ2-5; V gene: TRBV12-3/TRBV12-4; D gene: TRBD2; clone size: many; CDR3 DNA: TGTGCCAGCACCGTAGCGGGGAAGGAGACCCAGTACTTC; CDR3 protein: CASTVAGKETQYF
J gene: TRBJ2-1; V gene: TRBV4-3; D gene: .; clone size: .; CDR3 DNA: TGCGCCAGCAGCCAAGAGAAGGGGGGCTCCTACAATAAGCAGTTCTTC; CDR3 protein: CASSQEKGGSYNKQFF
J gene: TRBJ2-7; V gene: TRBV7-2; D gene: TRBD2; clone size: .; CDR3 DNA: TGTGCCAGCAGCTTACCCCCGAGGACTAGCGGGGCACGGAGCTACGAGCAGTACTTC; CDR3 protein: CASSLPPRTSGARSYEQYF
J gene: TRBJ2-3; V gene: TRBV5-6; D gene: .; clone size: .; CDR3 DNA: TGTGCCAGCAGTCTCCCATACAGGGTTGGGGCCACAGATACGCAGTATTTT; CDR3 protein: CASSLPYRVGATDTQYF
J gene: TRBJ2-2; V gene: TRBV10-3; D gene: TRBD1; clone size: .; CDR3 DNA: TGTGCCATCAGTCGGACAGGGGAGAACACCGGGGAGCTGTTTTTT; CDR3 protein: CAISRTGENTGELFF
J gene: TRBJ2-5; V gene: TRBV5-5; D gene: TRBD1; clone size: .; CDR3 DNA: TGTGCCAGCAGCGCGCAACCGGGACAGGCCACTGAGCGGTACTTC; CDR3 protein: CASSAQPGQATERYF
J gene: TRBJ2-3; V gene: TRBV5-1; D gene: .; clone size: few; CDR3 DNA: TGCGCCAGCAGCCCCTTCGGAGGGGGCCCTCGGGATACGCAGTATTTT; CDR3 protein: CASSPFGGGPRDTQYF
J gene: TRBJ2-2; V gene: TRBV30; D gene: .; clone size: once; CDR3 DNA: TGTGCCTGGAGTGTGGGTCTCCCCGCGAACACCGGGGAGCTGTTTTTT; CDR3 protein: CAWSVGLPANTGELFF
J gene: TRBJ2-7; V gene: TRBV7-9; D gene: .; clone size: many; CDR3 DNA: TGTGCCAGCAGCTTATTGTCTCAGGCGAACTACGAGCAGTACTTC; CDR3 protein: CASSLLSQANYEQYF
J gene: TRBJ1-3; V gene: TRBV7-6; D gene: .; clone size: .; CDR3 DNA: TGTGCCAGCAGCTTAGATCGGCTCGGGAATGGAAACACCATATATTTT; CDR3 protein: CASSLDRLGNGNTIYF
J gene: TRBJ2-4; V gene: TRBV6-1; D gene: .; clone size: .; CDR3 DNA: TGTGCCAGCAGTTCCCGCGGGTTTAACATTCAGTACTTC; CDR3 protein: CASSSRGFNIQYF
J gene: TRBJ2-7; V gene: TRBV2; D gene: TRBD2; clone size: many; CDR3 DNA: TGTGCCAGAGGAAAGGGACTAGCGGACTACGAGCAGTACTTC; CDR3 protein: CARGKGLADYEQYF
J gene: TRBJ2-7; V gene: TRBV29-1; D gene: .; clone size: few; CDR3 DNA: TGCAGCGTTGCCGGCCAGGGGCTCTACGAGCAGTACTTC; CDR3 protein: CSVAGQGLYEQYF
J gene: TRBJ1-2; V gene: TRBV20-1; D gene: .; clone size: few; CDR3 DNA: TGCAGTGCTAGGGAAGGGCAGACCTCCTATGGCTACACCTTC; CDR3 protein: CSAREGQTSYGYTF
J gene: TRBJ2-4; V gene: TRBV18; D gene: .; clone size: .; CDR3 DNA: TGTGCCAGCTCAACGGGCCAGAGGGAGCAGTACTTC; CDR3 protein: CASSTGQREQYF
J gene: TRBJ1-5; V gene: TRBV5-1; D gene: TRBD1; clone size: .; CDR3 DNA: TGCGCCAGCAGCTTGGTCTCGGACAGGGTAAGAAGCAATCAGCCCCAGCATTTT; CDR3 protein: CASSLVSDRVRSNQPQHF
J gene: TRBJ2-7; V gene: TRBV6-5; D gene: .; clone size: many; CDR3 DNA: TGTGCCAGCAGTGAGACAGTATTCTACGAGCAGTACTTC; CDR3 protein: CASSETVFYEQYF
J gene: TRBJ2-7; V gene: TRBV29-1; D gene: .; clone size: many; CDR3 DNA: TGCAGCGTTGAGTCAAAAGGGGAAGGCTACGAGCAGTACTTC; CDR3 protein: CSVESKGEGYEQYF
J gene: TRBJ2-7; V gene: TRBV5-5; D gene: TRBD2; clone size: few; CDR3 DNA: TGTGCCAGCAGCTTCCAGCAGTTAGCGGGAGGACACTATTACGAGCAGTACTTC; CDR3 protein: CASSFQQLAGGHYYEQYF
J gene: TRBJ2-1; V gene: TRBV10-3; D gene: .; clone size: many; CDR3 DNA: TGTGCCATCATGGTAAGCTCCTACAATGAGCAGTTCTTC; CDR3 protein: CAIMVSSYNEQFF
J gene: TRBJ2-5; V gene: TRBV27; D gene: .; clone size: few; CDR3 DNA: TGTGCCAGCAGTCCCTACTTGGACTCAAGAGCGGCGCAGTACTTC; CDR3 protein: CASSPYLDSRAAQYF
J gene: TRBJ2-5; V gene: TRBV7-9; D gene: .; clone size: .; CDR3 DNA: TGTGCCAGCAAGGAGGCCAAGTTTCCCGAGACCCAGTACTTC; CDR3 protein: CASKEAKFPETQYF
J gene: TRBJ2-5; V gene: TRBV5-1; D gene: .; clone size: .; CDR3 DNA: TGCGCCAGCAGCTTCCGTTTGGGGACCCAGTACTTC; CDR3 protein: CASSFRLGTQYF
J gene: TRBJ2-3; V gene: TRBV20-1; D gene: TRBD2; clone size: many; CDR3 DNA: TGCAGTGCTAGAACTAGCGGGACAAGTACAGATACGCAGTATTTT; CDR3 protein: CSARTSGTSTDTQYF
J gene: TRBJ1-2; V gene: TRBV5-1; D gene: .; clone size: .; CDR3 DNA: TGCGCCAGCAGACGGGATTTCAACTATGGCTACACCTTC; CDR3 protein: CASRRDFNYGYTF
J gene: TRBJ2-5; V gene: TRBV29-1; D gene: .; clone size: few; CDR3 DNA: TGCAGCGATCGGGGGCTCCAAGAGACCCAGTACTTC; CDR3 protein: CSDRGLQETQYF
J gene: TRBJ1-1; V gene: TRBV6-5; D gene: .; clone size: .; CDR3 DNA: TGTGCCAGCAGTTACTCCAATCGTGGGACATCGAACACTGAAGCTTTCTTT; CDR3 protein: CASSYSNRGTSNTEAFF
J gene: TRBJ1-1; V gene: TRBV12-3/TRBV12-4; D gene: TRBD1; clone size: many; CDR3 DNA: TGTGCCAGCAGTCCAACAGGGGTAAACACTGAAGCTTTCTTT; CDR3 protein: CASSPTGVNTEAFF
J gene: TRBJ2-7; V gene: TRBV20-1; D gene: TRBD1; clone size: .; CDR3 DNA: TGCAGTGCGAAAAAGGGGACCGGACAGGGGCCCGCAGGGACCTACGAGCAGTACTTC; CDR3 protein: CSAKKGTGQGPAGTYEQYF
J gene: TRBJ2-6; V gene: TRBV24-1; D gene: .; clone size: .; CDR3 DNA: TGTGCCGCCAGTGAGAGAGGGGGTCCCGGGGCCAACGTCCTGACTTTC; CDR3 protein: CAASERGGPGANVLTF
J gene: TRBJ1-1; V gene: TRBV2; D gene: .; clone size: .; CDR3 DNA: TGTGCCAGCAAACGACAGAAGAACACTGAAGCTTTCTTT; CDR3 protein: CASKRQKNTEAFF